This passage covers 19 T cell receptor beta chains from one sample sequenced in a study of blood T cells in healthy people across ages. A J-beta primer mix and a sample-barcoded 5' primer were used in a second PCR of roughly 6 to 11 cycles. Each CDR3 protein is one row after TCRdb ran MiXCR on the 5' RACE reads. The repertoire holds around 690,000 distinct CDR3 sequences, with 58% as singletons. The sample comprised blood. These receptors originate from a man aged 60-69 years in good health.

The gene calls are TRBV10-3 and TRBJ1-2; D not certain. The CDR3 is 19 residues long. The V end lost 4 bases, the J end lost 0 bases, and 24 bases lay between the germline ends. CDR1 and CDR2 from the germline V gene are ENHRY and SYGVKD. CDR3 sequence (DNA): TGTGCCATCAGTGGCCCTGGCGGGGTCTTAACAGTTACTAACTATGGCTACACCTTC. This sequence encodes CAISGPGGVLTVTNYGYTF.

This clonotype was detected a few times. The rearrangement joins TRBV29-1 to TRBJ1-2; TRBD1 matches at 10 bases. The trim removed 6 bases at V and 3 bases at J, leaving 4 bases unmatched. From germline, CDR1 is SQVTM and CDR2 ANQGSEA. CDR3 length: 13 residues. CDR3 coding DNA: TGCAGCGTAGGGACAGGGGTGGACTATGGCTACACCTTC. Its translation is CSVGTGVDYGYTF.

The chain couples TRBV2 to TRBJ2-1; D gene ambiguous. Trimming shortened V by 4 bases and J by 7 bases, and 14 bases separated the two germline ends. This CDR3 is 14 amino acids long. Germline lookup yields CDR1 SNHLY and CDR2 FYNNEI. The CDR3 here is CASSGSNLGNEQFF. CDR3 DNA: TGTGCCAGCAGTGGATCAAATCTAGGTAATGAGCAGTTCTTC.

The CDR3 loop reads CASSLWGSYEQYF. For the CDR3, the DNA is TGTGCCAGCAGTTTATGGGGCTCCTACGAGCAGTACTTC. The chain combines TRBV28 with TRBJ2-7, with D hard to call. Per the germline V gene, CDR1 is MDHEN and CDR2 is SYDVKM. The CDR3 spans 13 residues. V was shortened by 0 bases and J by 0 bases, with 3 bases between the two germline ends.

There are a few counts of this clonotype. This chain joins TRBV7-2 and TRBJ2-3, with TRBD2 identical over 8 bases. Germline CDR1 reads SGHTA; CDR2 reads FQGNSA. The CDR3 length is 16 residues. After removal of 1 base from V and 4 bases from J, the junction contained 7 bases not matched to a gene. The CDR3 protein is CASSLEGGGYPDTQYF. CDR3 coding DNA: TGTGCCAGCAGCTTAGAAGGCGGGGGGTACCCAGATACGCAGTATTTT.

The rearrangement links TRBV10-3 to TRBJ2-6; 7 positions agree with TRBD1. V was pared by 4 bases and J by 0 bases, with 3 bases of the junction left unmatched. CDR1 is ENHRY, CDR2 SYGVKD, per germline. The CDR3 is made up of 16 amino acids. CDR3 bases: TGTGCCATCAGTGGGGACAGTTACTCTGGGGCCAACGTCCTGACTTTC. Amino acids: CAISGDSYSGANVLTF.

In regard to this clonotype: The junction shows a germline mismatch at one end, possibly a read error. The rearrangement joins TRBV11-3 to TRBJ2-3; D may be TRBD1 (6 bases). This CDR3 has 17 amino acids. CDR1 SGHNT and CDR2 YENEEA come from the germline V gene. This CDR3 is CASNLRSPGATGDTQYF. DNA of the CDR3: TGTGCCAGCAACTTAAGGTCTCCAGGGGCGACGGGAGATACGCAGTATTTT.

This chain connects TRBV2 to TRBJ1-1, with 9 bases matching TRBD1. Germline assignment: CDR1 SNHLY and CDR2 FYNNEI. This CDR3 region has 14 residues. V gave up 4 bases and J gave up 6 bases; unmatched junction bases: 6. CDR3 region: CASSVGDRVSEAFF. DNA for the CDR3: TGTGCCAGCAGTGTCGGGGACAGGGTCTCTGAAGCTTTCTTT. The entire variable domain, with the rest obtained from reference TRBV2 and TRBJ1-1, is as follows: EPEVTQTPSHQVTQMGQEVILRCVPISNHLYFYWYRQILGQKVEFLVSFYNNEISEKSEIFDDQFSVERPDGSNFTLKIRSTKLEDSAMYFCASSVGDRVSEAFFGQGTRLTVV.

The chain carries TRBV9 and TRBJ2-2; 12 bases agree with TRBD2. This CDR3 spans 16 amino acids. V was pared by 4 bases and J by 2 bases, with 3 bases of the junction left unmatched. Germline CDR1 is SGDLS and CDR2 is YYNGEE. The CDR3 reads CASSPTSGGNTGELFF. The CDR3 coding sequence is TGTGCCAGCAGCCCGACTAGCGGGGGAAACACCGGGGAGCTGTTTTTT.

A few counts support this clonotype. This chain joins TRBV3-1 and TRBJ1-2; TRBD1 agrees at 9 bases. V shed 4 bases and J 7 bases; nucleotides not matched to a gene: 10. CDR1 LGHDT and CDR2 YNNKEL come from the germline V gene (reference sequence). The CDR3 has 15 residues. The CDR3 spells CASSPRQGGRSGYTF. DNA for the CDR3: TGTGCCAGCAGCCCCCGACAGGGGGGGCGATCTGGCTACACCTTC.

The V and J genes are TRBV15 and TRBJ2-5, with 7 bases that match TRBD2. Per germline, CDR1 LNHNV and CDR2 YYDKDF (reference sequence). CDR3 length equals 14 residues. Germline trimming cut 0 bases from V and 11 bases from J; bases unmatched to any gene: 9. CDR3 DNA: TGTGCCACCAGCAGAGAAGGAACTAGCGACCAGCAGTACTTC. Residues: CATSREGTSDQQYF.

In its sample, this clonotype was seen a few times. The chain recombines TRBV29-1 with TRBJ2-1; 13 bases match TRBD2. Germline CDR1 is SQVTM and CDR2 is ANQGSEA. This CDR3 has 14 amino acids. Germline trimming cut 4 bases from V and 7 bases from J; bases unmatched to any gene: 4. The CDR3 loop reads CSVGRTSGRNEQFF. The CDR3 DNA reads TGCAGCGTTGGCCGGACTAGCGGGAGAAATGAGCAGTTCTTC.

This clonotype is a singleton in its sample. The V gene is TRBV12-3 or TRBV12-4, the J gene TRBJ1-6; D remains unclear. With 8 bases removed from V and 7 bases from J, the gap between germline ends came to 15 bases. The CDR3 extends over 14 amino acids. The CDR3 DNA reads TGTGCCAGCTCTGGCTGGGAGCCAAATTCACCCCTCCACTTT. This codes for CASSGWEPNSPLHF.

J is TRBJ1-2 and V is TRBV18, with 8 bases matching TRBD1. With V trimmed by 6 bases and J by 3 bases, 6 bases remained unmatched. The CDR3 is made up of 14 amino acids. Per germline, CDR1 KGHSH and CDR2 LQKENI. In DNA form, the CDR3 reads TGTGCCAGCTCGCAGACAGGGGCGGACTATGGCTACACCTTC. As protein: CASSQTGADYGYTF.

The J gene is TRBJ2-3, the V gene TRBV29-1, with D possibly matching TRBD2 (6 bases). Germline CDR1 reads SQVTM; CDR2 reads ANQGSEA. The V gene lost 7 bases and the J gene lost 1 base, with 12 bases spanning the gap. The CDR3 consists of 13 residues. CDR3 amino acids: CSDAGLGTDTQYF. CDR3 DNA sequence: TGCAGCGATGCGGGGCTCGGCACAGATACGCAGTATTTT.

The rearrangement joins TRBV9 to TRBJ1-2; 12 bases fit TRBD1. The CDR3 is made up of 15 amino acids. The J segment lost 8 bases and the V segment lost 7 bases, leaving 12 bases of the junction unmatched. Per germline, CDR1 SGDLS and CDR2 YYNGEE. The CDR3 DNA reads TGTGCCAGCCGACCACACGGGACAGGGGGCAGAGGCTACACCTTC. It specifies CASRPHGTGGRGYTF.

This chain joins TRBV28 and TRBJ2-7; D not certain. This CDR3 has 12 amino acids. From germline, CDR1 is MDHEN and CDR2 SYDVKM. V was trimmed by 8 bases and J by 0 bases, leaving 8 bases between them. In nucleotides, the CDR3 is TGTGCCAGCCGGAAAGGCTCCTACGAGCAGTACTTC. The encoded protein is CASRKGSYEQYF.

This chain uses TRBV5-1 with TRBJ1-6; no clear D. Germline CDR1 is SGHRS and CDR2 is YFSETQ. This CDR3 is 16 amino acids long. V shed 0 bases and J shed 3 bases, with 10 bases lying between them. CDR3 nucleotides: TGCGCCAGCAGCTTGGAAGCGGGCAGCTATAATTCACCCCTCCACTTT. Translation gives CASSLEAGSYNSPLHF.

This clonotype appeared a few times. V and J are TRBV20-1 and TRBJ2-7; 12 positions agree with TRBD2. The DNA end is a closer match to TRBJ2-5, so the J assignment may be wrong. The CDR3 length is 14 residues. Germline values: CDR1 DFQATT, CDR2 SNEGSKA (reference sequence). The CDR3 is CSARASGGVETQYF. CDR3 nucleotides: TGCAGTGCTAGAGCTAGCGGGGGGGTAGAGACCCAGTACTTC.